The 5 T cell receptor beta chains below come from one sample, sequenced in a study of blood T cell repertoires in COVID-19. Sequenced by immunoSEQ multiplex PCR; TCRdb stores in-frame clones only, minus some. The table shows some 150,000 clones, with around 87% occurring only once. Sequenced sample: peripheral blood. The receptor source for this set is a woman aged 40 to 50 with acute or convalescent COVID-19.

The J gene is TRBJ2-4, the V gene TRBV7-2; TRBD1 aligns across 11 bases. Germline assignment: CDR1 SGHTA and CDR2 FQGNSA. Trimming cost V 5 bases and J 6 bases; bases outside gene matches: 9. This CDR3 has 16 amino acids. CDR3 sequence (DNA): TGTGCCAGCAGCCCGGGGTGGACAGGGGGCGGAAACATTCAGTACTTC. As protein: CASSPGWTGGGNIQYF.

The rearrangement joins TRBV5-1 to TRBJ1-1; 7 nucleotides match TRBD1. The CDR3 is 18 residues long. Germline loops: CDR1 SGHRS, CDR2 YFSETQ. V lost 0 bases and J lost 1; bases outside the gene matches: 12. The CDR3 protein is CASSLGGRGLMRNTEAFF. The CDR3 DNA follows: TGCGCCAGCAGCTTGGGGGGCAGGGGGTTGATGCGGAACACTGAAGCTTTCTTT.

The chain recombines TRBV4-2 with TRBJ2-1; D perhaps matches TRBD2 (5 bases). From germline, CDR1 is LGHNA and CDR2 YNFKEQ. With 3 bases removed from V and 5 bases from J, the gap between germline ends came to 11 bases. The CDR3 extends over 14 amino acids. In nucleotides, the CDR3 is TGTGCCAGCAGCCACCAACTAGATAACAATGAGCAGTTCTTC. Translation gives CASSHQLDNNEQFF.

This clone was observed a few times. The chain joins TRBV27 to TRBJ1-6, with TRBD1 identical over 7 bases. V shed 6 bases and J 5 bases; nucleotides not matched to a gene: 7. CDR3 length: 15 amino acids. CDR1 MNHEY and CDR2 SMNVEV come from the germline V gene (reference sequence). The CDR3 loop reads CASRVNRGNNSPLHF. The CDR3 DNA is TGTGCCAGCAGGGTGAACAGGGGAAATAATTCACCCCTCCACTTT.

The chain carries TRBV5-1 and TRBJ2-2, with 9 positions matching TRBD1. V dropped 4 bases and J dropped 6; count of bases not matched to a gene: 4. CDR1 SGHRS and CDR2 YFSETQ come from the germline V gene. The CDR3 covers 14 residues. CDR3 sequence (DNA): TGCGCCAGCAGCCCTGGACAGGGGTCCGGGGAGCTGTTTTTT. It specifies CASSPGQGSGELFF.